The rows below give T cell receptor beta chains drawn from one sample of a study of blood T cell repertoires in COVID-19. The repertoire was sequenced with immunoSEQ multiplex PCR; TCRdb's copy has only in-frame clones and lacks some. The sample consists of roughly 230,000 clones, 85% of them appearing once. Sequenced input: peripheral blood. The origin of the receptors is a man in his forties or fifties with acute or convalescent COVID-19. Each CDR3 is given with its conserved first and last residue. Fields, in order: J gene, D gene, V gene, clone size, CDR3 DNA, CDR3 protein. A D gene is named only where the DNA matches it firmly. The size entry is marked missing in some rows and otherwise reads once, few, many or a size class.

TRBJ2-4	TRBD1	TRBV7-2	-	TGTGCCAGCAGCGGACAGGGAGTCATTGACATTCAGTACTTC	CASSGQGVIDIQYF
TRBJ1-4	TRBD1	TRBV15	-	TGTGCCACCAGCAGGGGACAGGGGTCGGAAAAACTGTTTTTT	CATSRGQGSEKLFF
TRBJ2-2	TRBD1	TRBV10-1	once	TGCGCCAGCAGTGATGCCCGGGGACAGCACACCGGGGAGCTGTTTTTT	CASSDARGQHTGELFF
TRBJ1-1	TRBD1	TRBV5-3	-	TGTGCCAGAAGACTCATAAGGGGGCTTGACACTGAAGCTTTCTTT	CARRLIRGLDTEAFF
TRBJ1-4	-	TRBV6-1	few	TGTGCCAGCAGTGAAACTGTTGCGGGGAATGAAAAACTGTTTTTT	CASSETVAGNEKLFF
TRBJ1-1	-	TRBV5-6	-	TGTGCCAGCAGCTTGGGCGAGGGTTACGCTGAAGCTTTCTTT	CASSLGEGYAEAFF
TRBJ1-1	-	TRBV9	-	TGTGCCAGCAGCGTAGGTATGAACACTGAAGCTTTCTTT	CASSVGMNTEAFF
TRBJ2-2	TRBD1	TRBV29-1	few	TGCAGCGGCGGGACAGGCGGTTTTACCGGGGAGCTGTTTTTT	CSGGTGGFTGELFF
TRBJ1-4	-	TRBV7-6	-	TGTGCCAGCAGCGGGGGCTCGGGAGAAAAACTGTTTTTT	CASSGGSGEKLFF
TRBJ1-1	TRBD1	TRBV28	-	TGTGCCAGCAGTCCCCGGACAGGGGTAACTGAAGCTTTCTTT	CASSPRTGVTEAFF
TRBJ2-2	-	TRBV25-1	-	TGTGCCAGCAGTGTAGAGAACACCGGGGAGCTGTTTTTT	CASSVENTGELFF
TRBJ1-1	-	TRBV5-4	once	TGTGCCAGCAGCTTGGGGTTCGCAGGGAACACTGAAGCTTTCTTT	CASSLGFAGNTEAFF
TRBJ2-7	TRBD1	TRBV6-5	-	TGTGCCAGCAGTCCCGGGACAGGGGGCTTTTACGAGCAGTACTTC	CASSPGTGGFYEQYF
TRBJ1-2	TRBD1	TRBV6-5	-	TGTGCCAGTACAGGGGTCCTTGACTATGGCTACACCTTC	CASTGVLDYGYTF
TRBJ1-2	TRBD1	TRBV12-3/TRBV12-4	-	TGTGCCAGCAGGGGACAGTCATCAGGGGGCTACACCTTC	CASRGQSSGGYTF